A selection of T cell receptor beta chains follows, all from one sample in a study of control samples from healthy donors and cancer patients. The data were produced by immunoSEQ multiplex PCR, yet TCRdb's version contains in-frame clones alone and is incomplete. This sample's table has around 190,000 clones. The specimen sequenced was blood. The origin of the receptors is a woman aged 25 to 39 in good health. The CDR3 runs from the conserved cysteine through the conserved F or W. Each record gives: V gene, D gene, J gene, CDR3 protein, CDR3 DNA. D genes are given only for firm matches.

TRBV7-6	.	TRBJ1-2	CASSQDSYGYTF	TGTGCCAGCAGCCAGGACAGCTATGGCTACACCTTC
TRBV25-1	.	TRBJ1-2	CASTQWPDGYTF	TGTGCCAGCACTCAATGGCCGGATGGCTACACCTTC
TRBV18	TRBD1	TRBJ1-4	CASSPSPGGEEKLFF	TGTGCCAGCTCACCAAGTCCAGGGGGCGAAGAAAAACTGTTTTTT
TRBV4-1	TRBD1	TRBJ1-2	CASSQPRDRQSGYTF	TGCGCCAGCAGCCAGCCCCGGGACAGGCAAAGTGGCTACACCTTC
TRBV11-2	.	TRBJ1-2	CASSLDRTEGYTF	TGTGCCAGCAGCTTAGATAGGACAGAGGGCTACACCTTC
TRBV24-1	.	TRBJ2-1	CATSDSGRGNVEQFF	TGTGCCACCAGCGACTCGGGAAGGGGAAACGTCGAGCAGTTCTTC
TRBV10-3	.	TRBJ1-2	CAINNPPDGAYGYTF	TGTGCCATCAATAATCCTCCTGATGGGGCATATGGCTACACCTTC
TRBV5-1	.	TRBJ1-1	CASSYGSTSNTEAFF	TGCGCCAGCAGCTATGGAAGCACCTCGAACACTGAAGCTTTCTTT
TRBV6-5	.	TRBJ1-5	CASRRQYDSNQPQHF	TGTGCCAGCAGAAGACAGTATGATAGCAATCAGCCCCAGCATTTT
TRBV7-9	.	TRBJ2-5	CASSPPSLVRRETQYF	TGTGCCAGCAGCCCCCCTTCATTGGTGCGGAGGGAGACCCAGTACTTC
TRBV4-1	TRBD1	TRBJ1-3	CASSRTTGAGNTIYF	TGCGCCAGCAGCCGGACGACAGGGGCTGGAAACACCATATATTTT
TRBV6-5	.	TRBJ2-1	CASRGRWVYLSEQFF	TGTGCCAGCAGAGGTCGGTGGGTATATCTTTCCGAGCAGTTCTTC
TRBV3-1/TRBV3-2	.	TRBJ1-2	CASSQGGGPIHGYTF	TGTGCCAGCAGCCAGGGGGGTGGACCCATCCACGGCTACACCTTC